These 2 T cell receptor beta chains were sequenced from one sample in a study of T cell responses to AZD1222 COVID-19 vaccine. The repertoire was sequenced with immunoSEQ multiplex PCR; TCRdb's copy has only in-frame clones and lacks some. This sample's clone table lists some 150,000 clones. Material: peripheral blood. The receptor set was obtained from an adult in good health.

The gene calls are TRBV6-4 and TRBJ2-1; perhaps TRBD2 as D (7 bases). With 3 bases removed from V and 9 bases from J, the gap between germline ends came to 12 bases. Germline V gene lookup returns CDR1 MRHNA and CDR2 SNTAGT. The CDR3 spans 13 residues. DNA of the CDR3: TGTGCCAGCAGTGATGGGGGGGCGGGTGAGCAGTTCTTC. Translating it yields CASSDGGAGEQFF.

The chain couples TRBV6-1 to TRBJ1-2; D not certain. The CDR3 consists of 12 residues. Germline V gene lookup returns CDR1 MNHNS and CDR2 SASEGT. V was shortened by 1 base and J by 5 bases, with 5 bases between the two germline ends. The CDR3 DNA follows: TGTGCCAGCAGTGAAGTTGGGTATGGCTACACCTTC. It translates to CASSEVGYGYTF.